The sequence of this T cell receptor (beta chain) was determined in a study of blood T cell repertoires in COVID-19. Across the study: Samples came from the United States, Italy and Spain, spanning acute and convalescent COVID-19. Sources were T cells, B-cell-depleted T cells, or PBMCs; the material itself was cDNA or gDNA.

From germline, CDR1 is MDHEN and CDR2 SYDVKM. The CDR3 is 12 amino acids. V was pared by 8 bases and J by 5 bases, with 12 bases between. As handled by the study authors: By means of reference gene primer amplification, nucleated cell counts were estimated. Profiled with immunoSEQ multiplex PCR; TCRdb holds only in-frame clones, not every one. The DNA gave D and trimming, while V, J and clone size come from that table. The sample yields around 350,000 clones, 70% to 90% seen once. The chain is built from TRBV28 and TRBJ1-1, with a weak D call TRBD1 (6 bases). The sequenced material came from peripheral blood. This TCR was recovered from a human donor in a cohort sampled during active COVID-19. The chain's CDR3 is CASGYRETEAFF. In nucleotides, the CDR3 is TGTGCCAGCGGCTACAGGGAAACTGAAGCTTTCTTT.